The 16 T cell receptor beta chains presented below share a single source sample, sequenced in a study of shared clonotypes between healthy human individuals. Only in-frame clones appear in the TCRdb table, and some are missing; sequencing was by immunoSEQ multiplex PCR. Of millions of clones detected, 85% to 95% appear once; the ten largest clones hold about 0.13%. Sequencing was done on a sample of naive CD4+ T cells sorted from blood. Subset given: CD45RA+ positively selected. The receptor set was obtained from a man between 18 and 35 years old in good health.

This chain links TRBV19 with TRBJ2-5; perhaps TRBD1 as D (6 bases). Gene TRBJ2-7 matches the end of the DNA better, so the J call may be wrong. CDR1 is LNHDA, CDR2 SQIVND, per germline (reference sequence). The CDR3 totals 13 residues. The CDR3 reads CASSRGQQYEQYF. CDR3 sequence (DNA): TGTGCCAGTAGTCGCGGACAGCAGTACGAGCAGTACTTC.

The chain is built from TRBV4-1 and TRBJ2-5, with 10 bases matching TRBD2. TRBJ2-7 explains the end of the DNA better; the J call may be wrong. Germline V gene sequence: CDR1 MGHRA, CDR2 YSYEKL. The CDR3 totals 16 residues. The chain's CDR3 is CASSQTSSGGFYEQYF. CDR3 sequence (DNA): TGCGCCAGCAGCCAAACTTCTAGCGGGGGTTTCTACGAGCAGTACTTC.

The V call is TRBV7-3, the J call TRBJ2-1; D is undetermined. The CDR3 totals 16 residues. Germline V gene data show CDR1 as SGHTA and CDR2 as FQGTGA. Trimming took off 1 base at V and 5 bases at J, with 15 bases between the two ends. CDR3 sequence (DNA): TGTGCCAGCAGCTTAATGAGTGGCACAGTTAACAATGAGCAGTTCTTC. Translated: CASSLMSGTVNNEQFF. The full variable domain, in which reference TRBV7-3 and TRBJ2-1 provide the parts outside the CDR3, is GAGVSQTPSNKVTEKGKYVELRCDPISGHTALYWYRQSLGQGPEFLIYFQGTGAADDSGLPNDRFFAVRPEGSVSTLKIQRTERGDSAVYLCASSLMSGTVNNEQFFGPGTRLTVL.

J is TRBJ2-1 and V is TRBV4-3, with TRBD2 identical over 9 bases. The CDR3 contains 13 residues. V lost 7 bases, J lost 4 bases, and 2 bases stayed unmatched. Germline V gene data show CDR1 as LGHNA and CDR2 as YSLEER. The CDR3 reads CASKLAGYNEQFF. In DNA form, the CDR3 reads TGCGCCAGCAAACTAGCGGGTTACAATGAGCAGTTCTTC.

The chain employs TRBV4-3 and TRBJ2-6; 11 bases fit TRBD2. The CDR3 has 20 amino acids. V lost 3 bases, J lost 0 bases, and 10 bases stayed unmatched. CDR1 is LGHNA and CDR2 is YSLEER in the germline V gene. In DNA, the CDR3 is TGCGCCAGCAGCCAGTTTCGGGCCGGGACTAGCGGCTCTGGGGCCAACGTCCTGACTTTC. Protein product: CASSQFRAGTSGSGANVLTF.

This chain links TRBV5-1 with TRBJ1-2; D may be TRBD1 (6 bases). The CDR3 is 12 amino acids. V shed 7 bases and J shed 2 bases, with 9 bases lying between them. Germline V CDR1 and CDR2: SGHRS, YFSETQ. CDR3 bases: TGCGCCAGCCAGGGGCAGAACTATGGCTACACCTTC. It translates to CASQGQNYGYTF.

The count of this clone is one. V gene TRBV30 combines with J gene TRBJ2-2; D possibly corresponds to TRBD2 (6 bases). Trimming removed 7 bases at V and 0 bases at J, with 15 bases between. Germline V gene lookup returns CDR1 GTSNPN and CDR2 SVGIG (reference sequence). This CDR3 region has 15 residues. CDR3 amino acids: CASTTGGANTGELFF. In DNA, the CDR3 is TGTGCCTCCACTACAGGCGGGGCGAACACCGGGGAGCTGTTTTTT.

J is TRBJ2-7 and V is TRBV29-1; 14 bases are a match to TRBD2. V lost 2 bases, J lost 6 bases, and 6 bases stayed unmatched. CDR3 size: 15 residues. Germline V gene sequence: CDR1 SQVTM, CDR2 ANQGSEA. The CDR3 DNA follows: TGCAGCGTTGAAATGATTGGACTAGCGGGAGGCGAGCAGTACTTC. It encodes CSVEMIGLAGGEQYF.

The V call is TRBV14, the J call TRBJ2-1; 9 bases are a match to TRBD2. The CDR3 runs 16 residues. The V segment lost 4 bases and the J segment 6 bases; nucleotides outside the gene matches: 10. The germline CDR1 and CDR2 sequences are SGHDN and FVKESK. As DNA, the CDR3 is TGTGCCAGCAGCCCTCCGGGACTAGCTTTCGGCAATGAGCAGTTCTTC. Its translation: CASSPPGLAFGNEQFF.

The rearrangement joins TRBV6-6 to TRBJ1-6; D is unresolved. CDR1 is MNHNY and CDR2 is SVGAGI in the germline V gene (reference sequence). The CDR3 extends over 11 amino acids. Trimming shortened V by 0 bases and J by 14 bases, and 5 bases separated the two germline ends. The CDR3 loop is CASSYSGSLHF. In DNA, the CDR3 is TGTGCCAGCAGTTACTCAGGTTCCCTCCACTTT.

The chain has TRBV19 and TRBJ1-4; a weak D match, TRBD1 (6 bases). CDR1 is LNHDA and CDR2 is SQIVND in the germline V gene (reference sequence). Trimming took off 2 bases at V and 6 bases at J, with 13 bases between the two ends. This CDR3 region has 15 residues. The CDR3 spells CASSISGGRDEKLFF. The CDR3 nucleotides are TGTGCCAGTAGTATAAGTGGGGGGCGTGATGAAAAACTGTTTTTT.

The chain combines TRBV18 with TRBJ1-2, with 8 positions matching TRBD1. Germline V lookup: CDR1 KGHSH, CDR2 LQKENI. The CDR3 has 15 residues. V shed 0 bases and J 3 bases; nucleotides not matched to a gene: 3. The CDR3: CASSPPGQDYYGYTF. The DNA of the CDR3 is TGTGCCAGCTCACCACCGGGACAGGATTACTATGGCTACACCTTC.

This clone appeared a single time. The chain links TRBV7-9 to TRBJ1-1, with no clear D. Germline CDR1 and CDR2: SEHNR and FQNEAQ (reference sequence). V shed 2 bases and J shed 1 base, with 11 bases lying between them. The CDR3 extends over 15 amino acids. The CDR3 nucleotides read TGTGCCAGCAGCTTAATCGCGTACCCGAACACTGAAGCTTTCTTT. Protein product: CASSLIAYPNTEAFF.

As DNA, the CDR3 is TGTGCCAGCAGCTCAGGGGGCCTGAACACTGAAGCTTTCTTT. Its protein product is CASSSGGLNTEAFF. This chain connects TRBV6-1 to TRBJ1-1, with 8 bases lining up with TRBD1. This CDR3 region has 14 residues. Unmatched junction bases numbered 3, after V lost 6 bases and J lost 0 bases. Germline V gene sequence: CDR1 MNHNS, CDR2 SASEGT.

V usage is TRBV6-1 and J usage is TRBJ1-2, with 7 nucleotides matching TRBD1. The CDR3 totals 15 residues. Germline CDR1 is MNHNS and CDR2 is SASEGT. V was clipped by 6 bases and J by 3 bases; unmatched bases: 10. Here the CDR3 reads CASRAPGQLYYGYTF. CDR3 sequence (DNA): TGTGCCAGCAGAGCTCCGGGACAGCTATACTATGGCTACACCTTC.

The chain joins TRBV7-2 to TRBJ1-1; D is ambiguous. The CDR3 length is 13 residues. CDR1 SGHTA and CDR2 FQGNSA come from the germline V gene. V was pared by 5 bases and J by 3 bases, with 10 bases between. The CDR3 region is CASSPRVDTEAFF. As DNA, the CDR3 is TGTGCCAGCAGCCCCCGGGTTGACACTGAAGCTTTCTTT.